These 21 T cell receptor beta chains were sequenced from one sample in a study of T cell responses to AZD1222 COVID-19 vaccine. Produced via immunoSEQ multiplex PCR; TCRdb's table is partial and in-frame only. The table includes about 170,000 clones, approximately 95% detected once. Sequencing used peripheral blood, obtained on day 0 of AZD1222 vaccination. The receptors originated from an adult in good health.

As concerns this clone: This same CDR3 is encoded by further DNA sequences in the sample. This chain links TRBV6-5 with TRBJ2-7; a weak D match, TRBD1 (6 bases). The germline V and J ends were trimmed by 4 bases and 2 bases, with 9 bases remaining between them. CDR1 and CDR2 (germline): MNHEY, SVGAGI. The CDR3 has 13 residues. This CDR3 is CASSSGQTYEQYF. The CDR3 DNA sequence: TGTGCCAGCAGTTCTGGACAGACCTACGAGCAGTACTTC.

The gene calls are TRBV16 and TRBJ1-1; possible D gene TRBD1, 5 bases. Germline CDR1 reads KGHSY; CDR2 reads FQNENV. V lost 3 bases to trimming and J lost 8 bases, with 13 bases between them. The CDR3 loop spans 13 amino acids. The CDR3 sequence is CASSHQEGAEAFF. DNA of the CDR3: TGTGCCAGCAGCCACCAGGAAGGGGCGGAAGCTTTCTTT.

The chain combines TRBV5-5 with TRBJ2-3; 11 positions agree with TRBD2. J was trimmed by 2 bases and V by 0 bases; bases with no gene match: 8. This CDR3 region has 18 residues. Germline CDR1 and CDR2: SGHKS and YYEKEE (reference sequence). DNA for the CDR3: TGTGCCAGCAGCTTGGTAACTAGCGGGGGCGGTTCCACAGATACGCAGTATTTT. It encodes CASSLVTSGGGSTDTQYF.

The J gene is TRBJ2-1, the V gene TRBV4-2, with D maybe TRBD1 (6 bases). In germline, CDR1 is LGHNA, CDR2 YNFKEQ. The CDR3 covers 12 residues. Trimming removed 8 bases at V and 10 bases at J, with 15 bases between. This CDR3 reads CASSPDRQEQFF. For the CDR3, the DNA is TGTGCCAGCTCCCCCGACAGGCAAGAGCAGTTCTTC.

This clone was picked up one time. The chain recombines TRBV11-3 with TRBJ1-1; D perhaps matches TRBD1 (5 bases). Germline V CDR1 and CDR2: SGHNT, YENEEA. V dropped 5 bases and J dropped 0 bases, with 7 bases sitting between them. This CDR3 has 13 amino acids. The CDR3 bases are TGTGCCAGCAGCAAAGGGGTGAACACTGAAGCTTTCTTT. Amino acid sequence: CASSKGVNTEAFF.

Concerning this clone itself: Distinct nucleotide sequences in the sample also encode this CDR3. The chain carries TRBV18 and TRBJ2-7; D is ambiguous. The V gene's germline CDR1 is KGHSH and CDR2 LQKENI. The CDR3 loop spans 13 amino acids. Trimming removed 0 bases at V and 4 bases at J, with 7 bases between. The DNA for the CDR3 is TGTGCCAGCTCACCACCGGTATCTTACGAGCAGTACTTC. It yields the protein CASSPPVSYEQYF.

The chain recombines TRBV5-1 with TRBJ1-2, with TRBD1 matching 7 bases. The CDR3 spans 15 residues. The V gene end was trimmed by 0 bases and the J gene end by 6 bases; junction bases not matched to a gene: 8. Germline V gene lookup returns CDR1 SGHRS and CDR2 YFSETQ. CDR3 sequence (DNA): TGCGCCAGCAGCTTGGCGGGACAGAAGGTACATGGCTACACCTTC. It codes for CASSLAGQKVHGYTF.

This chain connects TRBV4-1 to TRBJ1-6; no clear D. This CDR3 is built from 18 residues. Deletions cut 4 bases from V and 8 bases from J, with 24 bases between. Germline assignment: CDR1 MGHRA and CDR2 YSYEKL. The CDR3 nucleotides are TGCGCCAGCAGCCTAGTGCGAGAGAGGGCAGGACGTGATTCACCCCTCCACTTT. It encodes CASSLVRERAGRDSPLHF.

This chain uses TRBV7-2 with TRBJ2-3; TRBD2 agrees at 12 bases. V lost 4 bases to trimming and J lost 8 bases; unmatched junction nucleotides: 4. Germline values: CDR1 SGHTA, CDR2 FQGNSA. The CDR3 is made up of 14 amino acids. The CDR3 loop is CASSSSGGASTQYF. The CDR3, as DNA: TGTGCCAGCAGCTCTAGCGGGGGGGCCTCTACGCAGTATTTT.

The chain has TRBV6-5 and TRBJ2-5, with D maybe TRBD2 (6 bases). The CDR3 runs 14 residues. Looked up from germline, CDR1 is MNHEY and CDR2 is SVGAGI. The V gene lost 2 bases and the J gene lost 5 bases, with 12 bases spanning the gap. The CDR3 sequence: CASSYGRFGETQYF. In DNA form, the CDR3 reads TGTGCCAGCAGTTACGGGAGGTTTGGGGAGACCCAGTACTTC.

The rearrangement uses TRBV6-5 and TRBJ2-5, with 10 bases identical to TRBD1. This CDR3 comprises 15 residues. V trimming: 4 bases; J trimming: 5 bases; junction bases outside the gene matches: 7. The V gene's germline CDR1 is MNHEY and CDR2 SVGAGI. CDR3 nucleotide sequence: TGTGCCAGCAGTTCCCAGACAGGGGGCTATGAGACCCAGTACTTC. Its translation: CASSSQTGGYETQYF.

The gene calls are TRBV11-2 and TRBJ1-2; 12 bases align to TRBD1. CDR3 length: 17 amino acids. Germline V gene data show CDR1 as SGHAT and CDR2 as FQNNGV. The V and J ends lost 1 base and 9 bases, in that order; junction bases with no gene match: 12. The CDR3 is CASSLARRGTGGASYTF. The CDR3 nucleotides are TGTGCCAGCAGCTTAGCTCGCCGTGGGACAGGGGGCGCGAGCTACACCTTC.

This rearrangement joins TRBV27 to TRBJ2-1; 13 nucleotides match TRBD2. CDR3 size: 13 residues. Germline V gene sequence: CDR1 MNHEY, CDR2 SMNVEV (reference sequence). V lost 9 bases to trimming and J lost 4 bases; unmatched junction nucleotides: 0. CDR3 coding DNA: TGTGCCAGGGGACTAGCGGGATACAATGAGCAGTTCTTC. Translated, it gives CARGLAGYNEQFF.

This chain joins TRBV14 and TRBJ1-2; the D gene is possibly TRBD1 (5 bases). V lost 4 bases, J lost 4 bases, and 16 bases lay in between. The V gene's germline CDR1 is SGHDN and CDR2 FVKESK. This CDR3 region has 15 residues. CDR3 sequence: CASSPSRGISYGYTF. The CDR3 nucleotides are TGTGCCAGCAGCCCGTCCCGGGGGATCAGCTATGGCTACACCTTC.

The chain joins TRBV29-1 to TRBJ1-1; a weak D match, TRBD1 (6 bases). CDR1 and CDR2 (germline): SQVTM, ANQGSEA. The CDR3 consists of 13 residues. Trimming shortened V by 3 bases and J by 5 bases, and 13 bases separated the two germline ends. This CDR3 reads CSVDRQGWTEAFF. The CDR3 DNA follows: TGCAGCGTTGATAGGCAGGGGTGGACTGAAGCTTTCTTT. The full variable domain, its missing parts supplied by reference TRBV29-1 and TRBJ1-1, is SAVISQKPSRDICQRGTSLTIQCQVDSQVTMMFWYRQQPGQSLTLIATANQGSEATYESGFVIDKFPISRPNLTFSTLTVSNMSPEDSSIYLCSVDRQGWTEAFFGQGTRLTVV.

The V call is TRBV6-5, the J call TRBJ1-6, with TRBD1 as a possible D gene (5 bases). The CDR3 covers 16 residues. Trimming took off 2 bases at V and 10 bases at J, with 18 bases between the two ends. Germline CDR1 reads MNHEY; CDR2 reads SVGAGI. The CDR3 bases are TGTGCCAGCAGTTACAGCGGTGGAGGGGCCGGCTCACCCCTCCACTTT. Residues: CASSYSGGGAGSPLHF.

In nucleotides, the CDR3 is TGTGCCAGTAGTATTCACTTGGCCACTGAAGCTTTCTTT. It translates to CASSIHLATEAFF. The chain uses TRBV19 and TRBJ1-1, with D unclear. Germline-derived CDR1 and CDR2 are LNHDA and SQIVND (reference sequence). V gave up 3 bases and J gave up 4 bases, with 9 bases separating them. The CDR3 totals 13 residues.

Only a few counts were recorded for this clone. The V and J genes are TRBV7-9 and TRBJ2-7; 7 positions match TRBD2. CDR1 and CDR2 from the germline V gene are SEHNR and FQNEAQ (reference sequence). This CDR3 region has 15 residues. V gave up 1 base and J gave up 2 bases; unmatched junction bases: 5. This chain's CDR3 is CASSLVGGTPYEQYF. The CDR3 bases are TGTGCCAGCAGCTTAGTCGGGGGGACCCCCTACGAGCAGTACTTC.

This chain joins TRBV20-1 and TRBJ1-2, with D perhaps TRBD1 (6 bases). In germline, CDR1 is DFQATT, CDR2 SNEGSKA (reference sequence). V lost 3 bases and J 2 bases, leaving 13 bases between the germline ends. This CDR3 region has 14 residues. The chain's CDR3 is CSASPRGRNYGYTF. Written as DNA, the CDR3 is TGCAGTGCTAGTCCCCGGGGGCGCAACTATGGCTACACCTTC.

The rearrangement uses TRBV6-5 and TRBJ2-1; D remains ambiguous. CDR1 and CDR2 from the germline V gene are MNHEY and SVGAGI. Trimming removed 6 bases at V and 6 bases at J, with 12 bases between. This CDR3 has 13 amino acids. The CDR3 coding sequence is TGTGCCAGCAGGAACCCCCTTGGCAATGAGCAGTTCTTC. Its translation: CASRNPLGNEQFF.

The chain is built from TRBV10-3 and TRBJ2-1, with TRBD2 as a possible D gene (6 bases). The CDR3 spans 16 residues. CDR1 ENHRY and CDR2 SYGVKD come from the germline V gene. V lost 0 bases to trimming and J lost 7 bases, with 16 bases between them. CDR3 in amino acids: CAISESGGVNWNEQFF. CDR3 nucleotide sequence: TGTGCCATCAGTGAGTCGGGGGGAGTGAATTGGAATGAGCAGTTCTTC.